A selection of T cell receptor beta chains follows, all from one sample in a study of blood T cell repertoires in COVID-19. Here immunoSEQ multiplex PCR was the method, and the copy in TCRdb shows in-frame clones only, minus some. The data contain 250,000 to 400,000 clones, 85% of them singletons. Sequenced material: PBMCs or T cells enriched from blood (not recorded which). These receptors were collected from a woman aged 25 to 45 who had been exposed to COVID-19. CDR3s leave out the opening cysteine and the closing phenylalanine or tryptophan.

J gene,V gene,CDR3 protein
TRBJ1-2,TRBV14,ASSQETQGYYGYT
TRBJ1-6,TRBV9,ASSPRQGSPLH
TRBJ2-7,TRBV30,AWGVAGVYEQY
TRBJ1-2,TRBV9,ASSGTGYGYT
TRBJ2-7,TRBV6-5,ASANYEQY
TRBJ1-5,TRBV28,ASSFTGVSNQPQH
TRBJ1-6,TRBV13,ASSLGLGGNSPLH
TRBJ1-5,TRBV28,ASSFWGVGQPQH
TRBJ1-2,TRBV7-9,ASSLGGGNYGYT
TRBJ1-1,TRBV15,ATSRDSRQEAF
TRBJ1-1,TRBV7-2,ASRREGQGETEAF
TRBJ2-1,TRBV7-9,ASSTGQGIGIGNEQF
TRBJ2-1,TRBV7-3,ASSLSGRGLKF
TRBJ1-5,TRBV29-1,SVVWGLGNQPQH
TRBJ2-3,TRBV3-1/TRBV3-2,ANPAGTSGRARDTQY
TRBJ1-5,TRBV28,ASSFQGASNQPQH
TRBJ1-2,TRBV5-4,ASSVEARSRGNDGYT
TRBJ1-1,TRBV30,AWNRQGEAF
TRBJ1-1,TRBV5-1,ASSLERSDTEAF
TRBJ1-5,TRBV19,ASSIDLGGGGLTQPQH